A single count supports the clone carrying this TCR beta chain. The same CDR3 arises from other DNA sequences in this sample as well. This CDR3 has 13 residues. Germline-derived CDR1 and CDR2 are LNHDA and SQIVND (reference sequence). V gave up 3 bases and J gave up 3 bases, with 8 bases separating them. This sample was taken from a study of T cell changes during pregnancy in multiple sclerosis. The method was immunoSEQ multiplex PCR; TCRdb's version includes in-frame clones alone and lacks a portion of them. The sample yields about 73,000 clones, approximately 92% seen once. This TCR came from a female donor in good health, enrolled as a control in a pregnancy study. The sequences come from peripheral blood, collected in the third trimester of pregnancy. The rearrangement joins TRBV19 to TRBJ1-1; the D is unclear. The CDR3 region is CASSIRGDTEAFF. The DNA for the CDR3 is TGTGCCAGTAGTATTCGCGGGGACACTGAAGCTTTCTTT. The entire variable domain, with the rest obtained from reference TRBV19 and TRBJ1-1, is as follows: DGGITQSPKYLFRKEGQNVTLSCEQNLNHDAMYWYRQDPGQGLRLIYYSQIVNDFQKGDIAEGYSVSREKKESFPLTVTSAQKNPTAFYLCASSIRGDTEAFFGQGTRLTVV.